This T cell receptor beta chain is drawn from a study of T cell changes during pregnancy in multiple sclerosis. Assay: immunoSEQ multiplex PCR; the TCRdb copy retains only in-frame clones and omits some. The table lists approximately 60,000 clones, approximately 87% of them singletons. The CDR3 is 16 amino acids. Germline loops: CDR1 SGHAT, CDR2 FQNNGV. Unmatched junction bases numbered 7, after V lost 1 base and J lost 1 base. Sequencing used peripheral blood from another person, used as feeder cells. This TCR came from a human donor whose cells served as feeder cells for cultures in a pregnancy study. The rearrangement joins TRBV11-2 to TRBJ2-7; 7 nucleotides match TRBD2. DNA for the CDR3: TGTGCCAGCAGCTTAGGGCTAGCGGCCATGTCCTACGAGCAGTACTTC. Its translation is CASSLGLAAMSYEQYF. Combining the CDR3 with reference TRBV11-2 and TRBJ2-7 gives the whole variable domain EAGVAQSPRYKIIEKRQSVAFWCNPISGHATLYWYQQILGQGPKLLIQFQNNGVVDDSQLPKDRFSAERLKGVDSTLKIQPAKLEDSAVYLCASSLGLAAMSYEQYFGPGTRLTVT.